A selection of T cell receptor beta chains follows, all from one sample in a study of graft-versus-host responses after intestinal transplantation. TCRdb's table, derived via immunoSEQ multiplex PCR, lists solely in-frame clones and lacks some. This table has over 60,000 clones, roughly 89% appearing once. Sequencing was performed on bone marrow, taken approximately 740 days after intestinal transplantation. The receptors stem from a human patient who received an intestinal transplant, so some T cells may come from the graft donor. Both conserved end residues are part of each CDR3. Fields, in order: clone size, J gene, V gene, D gene, CDR3 protein, CDR3 DNA. The D gene is left open where the match is weak. Size is omitted from some rows. Given values are once, few, many or a class for expanded clones.

size: .; J: TRBJ2-1; V: TRBV2; D: TRBD2; CDR3: CASLSSGRAVGVYNEQFF; DNA: TGTGCCAGCCTGTCTAGCGGGAGGGCCGTGGGGGTCTACAATGAGCAGTTCTTC
size: .; J: TRBJ2-3; V: TRBV6-1; D: TRBD2; CDR3: CASSDGLAGTDTQYF; DNA: TGTGCCAGCAGTGATGGACTAGCGGGGACAGATACGCAGTATTTT
size: .; J: TRBJ2-1; V: TRBV6-1; D: .; CDR3: CASSEGTPLNEQFF; DNA: TGTGCCAGCAGTGAAGGGACCCCTCTTAATGAGCAGTTCTTC
size: once; J: TRBJ2-5; V: TRBV14; D: .; CDR3: CASSPLRQGSRVGQETQYF; DNA: TGTGCCAGCAGCCCGCTCCGCCAGGGGTCACGGGTTGGGCAAGAGACCCAGTACTTC
size: .; J: TRBJ1-2; V: TRBV6-5; D: .; CDR3: CASILGDGSNYGYTF; DNA: TGTGCCAGCATCCTTGGCGACGGATCTAACTATGGCTACACCTTC
size: .; J: TRBJ2-7; V: TRBV5-6; D: TRBD2; CDR3: CASSLAGGPPEQYF; DNA: TGTGCCAGCAGCCTAGCGGGAGGGCCTCCCGAGCAGTACTTC
size: .; J: TRBJ2-1; V: TRBV28; D: TRBD1; CDR3: CASIVRGHSYNEQFF; DNA: TGTGCCAGCATTGTGAGGGGGCACTCCTACAATGAGCAGTTCTTC
size: .; J: TRBJ2-1; V: TRBV25-1; D: .; CDR3: CASSEYWDEQFF; DNA: TGTGCCAGCAGTGAATATTGGGATGAGCAGTTCTTC
size: .; J: TRBJ2-1; V: TRBV7-6; D: TRBD2; CDR3: CASRKTAAYRLAGGWSNEQFF; DNA: TGTGCCAGCAGAAAGACGGCAGCATACCGACTAGCGGGAGGTTGGAGCAATGAGCAGTTCTTC
size: .; J: TRBJ2-2; V: TRBV28; D: TRBD2; CDR3: CASRLAGVPTGELFF; DNA: TGTGCCAGCAGACTAGCGGGAGTGCCCACCGGGGAGCTGTTTTTT
size: .; J: TRBJ2-2; V: TRBV2; D: .; CDR3: CASSVNRNTGELFF; DNA: TGTGCCAGCAGTGTTAACAGGAACACCGGGGAGCTGTTTTTT